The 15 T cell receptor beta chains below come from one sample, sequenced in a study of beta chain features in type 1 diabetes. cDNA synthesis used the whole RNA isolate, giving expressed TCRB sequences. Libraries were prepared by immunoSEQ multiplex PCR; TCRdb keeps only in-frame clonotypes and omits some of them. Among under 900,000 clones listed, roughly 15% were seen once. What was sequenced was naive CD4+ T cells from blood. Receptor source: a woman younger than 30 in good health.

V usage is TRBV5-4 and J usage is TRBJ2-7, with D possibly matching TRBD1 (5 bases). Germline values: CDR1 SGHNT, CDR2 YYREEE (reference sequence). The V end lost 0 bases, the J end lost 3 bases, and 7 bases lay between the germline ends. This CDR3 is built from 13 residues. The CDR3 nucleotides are TGTGCCAGCAGCTTGGACAGGAACTACGAGCAGTACTTC. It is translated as CASSLDRNYEQYF.

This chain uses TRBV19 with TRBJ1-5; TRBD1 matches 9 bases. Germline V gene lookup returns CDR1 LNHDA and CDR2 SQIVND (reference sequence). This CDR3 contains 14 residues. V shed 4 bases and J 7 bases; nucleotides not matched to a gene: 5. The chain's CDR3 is CASSKNRGRQPQHF. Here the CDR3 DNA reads TGTGCCAGTAGTAAGAACAGGGGGCGACAGCCCCAGCATTTT.

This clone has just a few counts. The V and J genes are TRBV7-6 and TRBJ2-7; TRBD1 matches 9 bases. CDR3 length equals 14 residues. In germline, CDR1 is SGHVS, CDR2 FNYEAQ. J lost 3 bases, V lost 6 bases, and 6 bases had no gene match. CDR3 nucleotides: TGTGCCAGCAGTATCGGGACAGGGATCTACGAGCAGTACTTC. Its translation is CASSIGTGIYEQYF.

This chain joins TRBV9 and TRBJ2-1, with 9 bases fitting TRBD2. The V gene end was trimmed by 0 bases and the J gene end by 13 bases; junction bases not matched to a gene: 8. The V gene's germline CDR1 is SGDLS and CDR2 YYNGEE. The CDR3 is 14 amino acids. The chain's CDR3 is CASSVDASGNPQFF. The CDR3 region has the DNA TGTGCCAGCAGCGTAGATGCTAGCGGGAACCCCCAGTTCTTC.

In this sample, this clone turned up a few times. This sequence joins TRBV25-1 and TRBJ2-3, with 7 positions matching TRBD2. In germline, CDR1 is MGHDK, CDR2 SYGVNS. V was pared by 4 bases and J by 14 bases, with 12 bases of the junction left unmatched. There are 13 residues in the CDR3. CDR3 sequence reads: CASSASGTRNWYF. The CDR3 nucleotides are TGTGCCAGCAGTGCCAGCGGGACGAGAAATTGGTATTTT.

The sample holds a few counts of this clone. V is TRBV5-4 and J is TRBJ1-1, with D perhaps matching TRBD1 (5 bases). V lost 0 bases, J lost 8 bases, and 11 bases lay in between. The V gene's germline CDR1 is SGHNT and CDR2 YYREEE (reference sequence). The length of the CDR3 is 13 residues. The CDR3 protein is CASSLGGAVEAFF. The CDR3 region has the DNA TGTGCCAGCAGCTTGGGTGGGGCAGTAGAAGCTTTCTTT.

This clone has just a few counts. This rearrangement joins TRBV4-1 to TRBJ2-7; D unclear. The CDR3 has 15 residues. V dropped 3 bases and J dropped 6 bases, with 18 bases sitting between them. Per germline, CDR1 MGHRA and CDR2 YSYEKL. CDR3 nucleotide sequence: TGCGCCAGCAGCCAGAACTCCCTCCTACCAGGCGAGCAGTACTTC. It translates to CASSQNSLLPGEQYF.

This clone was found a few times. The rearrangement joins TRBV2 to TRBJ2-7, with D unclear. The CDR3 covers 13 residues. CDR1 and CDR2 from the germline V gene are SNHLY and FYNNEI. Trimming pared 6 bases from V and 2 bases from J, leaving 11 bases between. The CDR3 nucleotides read TGTGCCAGCAGCAACCTGGGCCCCTACGAGCAGTACTTC. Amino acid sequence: CASSNLGPYEQYF.

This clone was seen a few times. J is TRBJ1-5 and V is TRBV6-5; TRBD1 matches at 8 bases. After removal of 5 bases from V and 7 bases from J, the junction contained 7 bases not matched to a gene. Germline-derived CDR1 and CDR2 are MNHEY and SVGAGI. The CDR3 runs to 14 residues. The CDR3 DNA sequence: TGTGCCAGCAGTCTAACAGGGGGGTACCAGCCCCAGCATTTT. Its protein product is CASSLTGGYQPQHF.

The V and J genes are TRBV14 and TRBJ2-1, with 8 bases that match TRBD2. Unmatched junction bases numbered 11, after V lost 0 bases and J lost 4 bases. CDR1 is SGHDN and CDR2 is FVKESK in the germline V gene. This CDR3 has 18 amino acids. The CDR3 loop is CASSQERVAGWRYNEQFF. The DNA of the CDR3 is TGTGCCAGCAGCCAAGAGAGAGTAGCGGGATGGCGGTACAATGAGCAGTTCTTC.

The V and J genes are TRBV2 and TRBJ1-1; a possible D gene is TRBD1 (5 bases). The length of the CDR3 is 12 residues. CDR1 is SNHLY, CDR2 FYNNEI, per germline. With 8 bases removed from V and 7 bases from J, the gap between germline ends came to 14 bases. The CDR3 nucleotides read TGTGCCAGCGGGGGATTTGGGAGTGAAGCTTTCTTT. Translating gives CASGGFGSEAFF.

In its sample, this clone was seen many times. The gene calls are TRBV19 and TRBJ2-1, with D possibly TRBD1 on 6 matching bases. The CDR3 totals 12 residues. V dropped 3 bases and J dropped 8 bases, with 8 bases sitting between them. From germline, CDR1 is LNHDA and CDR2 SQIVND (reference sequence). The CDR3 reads CASSIRGDEQFF. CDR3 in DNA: TGTGCCAGTAGTATCAGGGGCGATGAGCAGTTCTTC.

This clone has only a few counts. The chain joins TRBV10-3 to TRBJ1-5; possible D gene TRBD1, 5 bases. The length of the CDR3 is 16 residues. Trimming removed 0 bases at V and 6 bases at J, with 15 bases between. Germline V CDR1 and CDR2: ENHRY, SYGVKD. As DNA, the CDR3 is TGTGCCATCAGTGAGTCCGGAGGGGTGGTGATTCAGCCCCAGCATTTT. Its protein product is CAISESGGVVIQPQHF.

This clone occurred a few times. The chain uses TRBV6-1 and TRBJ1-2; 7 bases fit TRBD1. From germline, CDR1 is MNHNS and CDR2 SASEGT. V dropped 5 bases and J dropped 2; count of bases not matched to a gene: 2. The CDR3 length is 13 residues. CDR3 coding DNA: TGTGCCAGCAGTAAGGGACAGAACTATGGCTACACCTTC. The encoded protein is CASSKGQNYGYTF.

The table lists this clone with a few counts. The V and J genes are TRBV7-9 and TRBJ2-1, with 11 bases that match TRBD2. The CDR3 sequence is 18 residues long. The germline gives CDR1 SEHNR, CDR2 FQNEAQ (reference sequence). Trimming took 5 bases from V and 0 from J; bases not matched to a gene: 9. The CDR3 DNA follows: TGTGCCAGCAGCCAGACCCTAGCGGGGGGTTACTCCTACAATGAGCAGTTCTTC. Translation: CASSQTLAGGYSYNEQFF.